Listed here are 32 T cell receptor beta chains from one sample, sequenced in a study of OX40 agonist ivuxolimab in advanced cancers. TCRdb's copy holds only in-frame clones and misses some; the assay was immunoSEQ multiplex PCR. Among around 15,000 clones, 90% were seen once, and the ten largest hold approximately 28%. Sequences were derived from CD4+ or CD8+ T cells sorted from blood, sampled in a trial of the OX40 agonist ivuxolimab. The receptors originated from an adult with an advanced solid tumor such as melanoma, head and neck, liver or kidney cancer.

The chain's CDR3 is CASSLVAVMNTEAFF. CDR3 nucleotide sequence: TGTGCCAGCAGCTTGGTCGCGGTGATGAACACTGAAGCTTTCTTT. This chain uses TRBV5-6 with TRBJ1-1; D gene unclear. V was trimmed by 0 bases and J by 0 bases, leaving 9 bases between them. This CDR3 contains 15 residues. CDR1 is SGHDT, CDR2 YYEEEE, per germline. The full variable domain, rest sourced from reference TRBV5-6 and TRBJ1-1, is DAGVTQSPTHLIKTRGQQVTLRCSPKSGHDTVSWYQQALGQGPQFIFQYYEEEERQRGNFPDRFSGHQFPNYSSELNVNALLLGDSALYLCASSLVAVMNTEAFFGQGTRLTVV.

The chain recombines TRBV5-8 with TRBJ1-2; TRBD1 is a possible D gene (6 bases). CDR3 length: 13 residues. V was cut by 1 base and J by 7 bases, with 11 bases left in between. In germline, CDR1 is SGHTS, CDR2 YDEGEE. The CDR3 reads CASSLLQGLGYTF. CDR3 nucleotide sequence: TGTGCCAGCAGCTTGTTGCAGGGGCTTGGCTACACCTTC.

This clone was found a few times. V is TRBV2 and J is TRBJ2-1; 9 bases are a match to TRBD2. J gave up 10 bases and V 3 bases, and 10 bases lay outside the gene matches. Germline lookup yields CDR1 SNHLY and CDR2 FYNNEI. The CDR3 sequence is 15 residues long. The CDR3, as DNA: TGTGCCAGCAGTGAGGGTAGCGGGAGTTCAGGCGAGCAGTTCTTC. It codes for CASSEGSGSSGEQFF. Variable domain in full (rest from reference TRBV2 and TRBJ2-1): EPEVTQTPSHQVTQMGQEVILRCVPISNHLYFYWYRQILGQKVEFLVSFYNNEISEKSEIFDDQFSVERPDGSNFTLKIRSTKLEDSAMYFCASSEGSGSSGEQFFGPGTRLTVL.

This clone appeared a few times. Other DNA sequences in this specimen translate into the identical CDR3. The genes are TRBV4-1 and TRBJ2-1; D is undetermined. This CDR3 is built from 13 residues. CDR1 is MGHRA, CDR2 YSYEKL, per germline. The V and J ends lost 0 bases and 7 bases respectively, with 7 bases between them. Here the CDR3 reads CASSQDFLNEQFF. The CDR3 DNA follows: TGCGCCAGCAGCCAAGATTTCCTAAATGAGCAGTTCTTC.

This chain joins TRBV7-3 and TRBJ2-1; D is ambiguous. Deletions cut 2 bases from V and 10 bases from J, with 6 bases between. The CDR3 sequence is 11 residues long. Per the germline V gene, CDR1 is SGHTA and CDR2 is FQGTGA. The CDR3 region is CASSLDPEQFF. CDR3 in DNA: TGTGCCAGCAGCTTAGACCCCGAGCAGTTCTTC.

This sequence joins TRBV10-2 and TRBJ2-7; D is perhaps TRBD2 (6 bases). Per the germline V gene, CDR1 is WSHSY and CDR2 is SAAADI. The CDR3 loop spans 13 amino acids. V lost 5 bases and J lost 6, with 14 bases in between. The CDR3 DNA reads TGCGCCAGCAGTTCCGGGGGTGGGATCGAGCAGTACTTC. It specifies CASSSGGGIEQYF.

The chain links TRBV5-4 to TRBJ2-1; 8 bases line up with TRBD2. Germline V CDR1 and CDR2: SGHNT, YYREEE (reference sequence). This CDR3 is 16 amino acids long. With V trimmed by 6 bases and J by 4 bases, 12 bases remained unmatched. This CDR3 is CASTLVDGRVYNEQFF. CDR3 DNA: TGTGCCAGCACCCTAGTCGACGGGAGGGTTTACAATGAGCAGTTCTTC.

This clone was seen only once. Relative to the germline gene, one junction end is altered; a read error may explain this. The J gene is TRBJ2-7, the V gene TRBV14, with D tentatively TRBD1 (9 bases). CDR1 is SGHDN, CDR2 FVKESK, per germline. The CDR3 contains 16 residues. The CDR3 protein is CASSHTQTDRGGTRSF. The CDR3 coding sequence is TGTGCCAGCAGCCACACTCAAACCGACAGGGGGGGGACTAGGTCTTTC.

The chain recombines TRBV9 with TRBJ2-3, with 11 bases fitting TRBD2. CDR3 length: 16 amino acids. V lost 4 bases, J lost 2 bases, and 6 bases stayed unmatched. Germline CDR1 reads SGDLS; CDR2 reads YYNGEE. DNA for the CDR3: TGTGCCAGCAGCTTCAGACTAGCGGGAAACACAGATACGCAGTATTTT. Amino acid sequence: CASSFRLAGNTDTQYF.

The chain is built from TRBV4-2 and TRBJ1-2; D not certain. V was pared by 1 base and J by 8 bases, with 11 bases between. The CDR3 is 13 amino acids. Per the germline V gene, CDR1 is LGHNA and CDR2 is YNFKEQ. The CDR3 DNA reads as TGTGCCAGCAGCCAAGCCGGGGTTCACGGCTACACCTTC. This translates into CASSQAGVHGYTF.

The genes are TRBV29-1 and TRBJ2-7; D call uncertain. Germline loops: CDR1 SQVTM, CDR2 ANQGSEA. CDR3 length: 13 residues. Trimming took off 0 bases at V and 0 bases at J, with 6 bases between the two ends. CDR3 region: CSVEDALSYEQYF. The DNA for the CDR3 is TGCAGCGTTGAAGATGCGCTCTCCTACGAGCAGTACTTC.

The rearrangement joins TRBV4-1 to TRBJ2-1, with TRBD2 matching over 10 bases. Germline CDR1 is MGHRA and CDR2 is YSYEKL. With 5 bases clipped from V and 8 bases from J, the junction kept 3 bases outside the gene matches. CDR3 length: 13 amino acids. CDR3 coding DNA: TGCGCCAGCAGCGCTAGCGGGAGTTATGAGCAGTTCTTC. Its translation: CASSASGSYEQFF.

CDR3 nucleotide sequence: TGTGCTAGTGGTTTGGTTACAGGGATGGATGAGCAGTTCTTC. Protein product: CASGLVTGMDEQFF. J is TRBJ2-1 and V is TRBV12-5, with a tentative D call TRBD1 (6 bases). Trimming pared 0 bases from V and 8 bases from J, leaving 11 bases between. Germline CDR1 reads LGHNT; CDR2 reads FRNRAP. This CDR3 has 14 amino acids.

V usage is TRBV15 and J usage is TRBJ2-6; the match to TRBD1 covers 7 bases. In germline, CDR1 is LNHNV, CDR2 YYDKDF (reference sequence). Trimming took 4 bases from V and 3 from J; bases not matched to a gene: 6. The CDR3 runs to 16 residues. The CDR3 loop reads CATSTTGVYGANVLTF. The CDR3 DNA sequence: TGTGCCACCAGCACCACAGGGGTTTATGGGGCCAACGTCCTGACTTTC.

This clone showed up just once. The CDR3 DNA reads as TGTGCCAGTACCCCACCGGGACACTACGAGCAGTACTTC. Its protein product is CASTPPGHYEQYF. The J gene is TRBJ2-7, the V gene TRBV19; D is possibly TRBD1 (6 bases). The CDR3 sequence is 13 residues long. The V end was cut by 7 bases, the J end by 3 bases, with 13 bases between. The germline gives CDR1 LNHDA, CDR2 SQIVND (reference sequence).

The gene calls are TRBV7-9 and TRBJ2-3, with D uncertain. Germline loops: CDR1 SEHNR, CDR2 FQNEAQ (reference sequence). CDR3 size: 10 residues. The V and J ends lost 6 bases and 7 bases respectively, with 5 bases between them. The CDR3 loop reads CASSDYTQYF. Here the CDR3 DNA reads TGTGCCAGCAGTGATTATACGCAGTATTTT.

This clone was seen only a few times. The J gene is TRBJ2-1, the V gene TRBV4-3; D possibly matches TRBD1 or TRBD2 (5 bases each). Germline lookup yields CDR1 LGHNA and CDR2 YSLEER. The germline V and J ends were trimmed by 1 base and 2 bases, with 18 bases remaining between them. The CDR3 spans 18 residues. CDR3 DNA: TGCGCCAGCAGCCAAGCTTCCCGAGGGGTCGGGACCTACAATGAGCAGTTCTTC. The encoded protein is CASSQASRGVGTYNEQFF.

Only one count was recorded for this clone. The chain carries TRBV9 and TRBJ2-1; tentatively, D is TRBD1 (6 bases). Trimming removed 0 bases at V and 7 bases at J, with 23 bases between. Germline V gene data show CDR1 as SGDLS and CDR2 as YYNGEE. The CDR3 has 18 residues. CDR3 coding DNA: TGTGCCAGCAGCGTAGAGGTGACGGCCAGGGGTGTGGGAAATGAGCAGTTCTTC. The encoded protein is CASSVEVTARGVGNEQFF.

The chain combines TRBV27 with TRBJ2-1; D ambiguous. CDR1 and CDR2 from the germline V gene are MNHEY and SMNVEV (reference sequence). The CDR3 sequence is 13 residues long. Trimming removed 2 bases from V and 4 bases from J, with 6 bases in between. CDR3 sequence: CASSLGQYNEQFF. The DNA of the CDR3 is TGTGCCAGCAGTTTAGGCCAGTACAATGAGCAGTTCTTC.

The V and J genes are TRBV5-6 and TRBJ1-2; tentative D call: TRBD1 (6 bases). Germline CDR1 is SGHDT and CDR2 is YYEEEE. CDR3 length equals 15 residues. Deletions cut 4 bases from V and 5 bases from J, with 18 bases between. CDR3 amino acids: CASSPGGFRGYGYTF. The CDR3 coding sequence is TGTGCCAGCAGCCCGGGGGGGTTCAGGGGATATGGCTACACCTTC.

The rearrangement links TRBV10-1 to TRBJ2-7; TRBD2 matches 8 bases. Germline V CDR1 and CDR2: WNHNN, SYGVQD (reference sequence). V shed 3 bases and J 6 bases; nucleotides not matched to a gene: 7. The CDR3 has 14 amino acids. CDR3 bases: TGCGCCAGCAGTGAACAGCGGGAGTGGGTCGAGCAGTACTTC. It yields the protein CASSEQREWVEQYF.

This sequence joins TRBV11-2 and TRBJ2-7; 12 bases are a match to TRBD2. V was pared by 2 bases and J by 1 base, with 6 bases of the junction left unmatched. The CDR3 spans 17 residues. The germline CDR1 and CDR2 sequences are SGHAT and FQNNGV. The CDR3 bases are TGTGCCAGCAGCTTACTAGCGGGAGGGCCAGGGTCCTACGAGCAGTACTTC. Its protein product is CASSLLAGGPGSYEQYF.

The CDR3 DNA reads as TGTGCCAGCAGTTCAATAGCGGGAACCACCTACGAGCAGTACTTC. Translating gives CASSSIAGTTYEQYF. V is TRBV6-1 and J is TRBJ2-7; 8 bases fit TRBD2. The V and J ends lost 5 bases and 2 bases, in that order; junction bases with no gene match: 8. CDR1 is MNHNS and CDR2 is SASEGT in the germline V gene. The CDR3 spans 15 residues.

V and J are TRBV19 and TRBJ2-1; TRBD2 matches at 16 bases. The V gene's germline CDR1 is LNHDA and CDR2 SQIVND (reference sequence). Germline trimming cut 5 bases from V and 0 bases from J; bases unmatched to any gene: 7. CDR3 length: 19 residues. CDR3 loop: CASSPGTSGRVSSYNEQFF. CDR3 coding DNA: TGTGCCAGTAGTCCCGGGACTAGCGGGAGGGTTAGCTCCTACAATGAGCAGTTCTTC.

The chain joins TRBV6-9 to TRBJ2-7; 12 bases fit TRBD2. The CDR3 length is 15 residues. V was pared by 6 bases and J by 1 base, with 4 bases of the junction left unmatched. The germline gives CDR1 MNHGY, CDR2 SVAAGI. The CDR3 spells CASSSGTSGSYEQYF. The CDR3, as DNA: TGTGCCAGCAGCTCCGGGACTAGCGGGTCCTACGAGCAGTACTTC.

The V call is TRBV7-6, the J call TRBJ2-1; the D is unclear. CDR3 length: 13 amino acids. CDR1 and CDR2 from the germline V gene are SGHVS and FNYEAQ. Trimming took 1 base from V and 5 from J, leaving 6 bases between them. CDR3 in DNA: TGTGCCAGCAGCTTAGAACGGAACAATGAGCAGTTCTTC. This sequence encodes CASSLERNNEQFF.

The chain couples TRBV9 to TRBJ2-1; 7 nucleotides match TRBD2. This CDR3 is built from 17 residues. V shed 0 bases, J shed 1 base, and the junction held 7 bases outside the gene matches. Germline V gene sequence: CDR1 SGDLS, CDR2 YYNGEE. The CDR3 region is CASSVEGGEGSYNEQFF. DNA for the CDR3: TGTGCCAGCAGCGTAGAGGGAGGGGAGGGATCCTACAATGAGCAGTTCTTC.

This chain connects TRBV4-3 to TRBJ2-1; 13 nucleotides agree with TRBD2. This CDR3 region has 16 residues. The V gene end was trimmed by 0 bases and the J gene end by 5 bases; junction bases not matched to a gene: 1. Per germline, CDR1 LGHNA and CDR2 YSLEER. The CDR3 reads CASSQEGTSGDNEQFF. The DNA of the CDR3 is TGCGCCAGCAGCCAAGAAGGGACTAGCGGGGACAATGAGCAGTTCTTC.

The V gene is TRBV5-6, the J gene TRBJ1-2; TRBD1 might be the D (6 bases). Trimming took off 1 base at V and 2 bases at J, with 21 bases between the two ends. Looked up from germline, CDR1 is SGHDT and CDR2 is YYEEEE. CDR3 length: 18 residues. In DNA, the CDR3 is TGTGCCAGCAGCTTGTTGGTCACCCCAGCGGGACAAAACTATGGCTACACCTTC. Translating it yields CASSLLVTPAGQNYGYTF.

The chain links TRBV7-9 to TRBJ2-3; D gene unclear. The CDR3 is 15 residues long. The V end was cut by 1 base, the J end by 2 bases, with 10 bases between. Germline values: CDR1 SEHNR, CDR2 FQNEAQ (reference sequence). The CDR3 spells CASSLVGTNTDTQYF. For the CDR3, the DNA is TGTGCCAGCAGCTTAGTAGGCACTAACACAGATACGCAGTATTTT.

This chain links TRBV28 with TRBJ2-1; the match to TRBD2 covers 9 bases. This CDR3 spans 16 amino acids. With V trimmed by 5 bases and J by 4 bases, 9 bases remained unmatched. The germline CDR1 and CDR2 sequences are MDHEN and SYDVKM. CDR3 loop: CASSPRVSGSYNEQFF. CDR3 bases: TGTGCCAGCAGTCCCCGAGTTAGCGGGAGTTACAATGAGCAGTTCTTC.

This clone is labeled as medium-sized. The chain combines TRBV27 with TRBJ1-1, with D possibly TRBD1 on 6 matching bases. Germline loops: CDR1 MNHEY, CDR2 SMNVEV (reference sequence). V was cut by 4 bases and J by 7 bases, with 13 bases left in between. The length of the CDR3 is 13 residues. The CDR3 loop reads CASSYRVDHEAFF. The CDR3 DNA sequence: TGTGCCAGCAGTTACAGGGTTGATCATGAAGCTTTCTTT.